Below, 8 T cell receptor beta chains from the same sample are listed, as sequenced in a study of shared clonotypes between healthy human individuals. The protocol was immunoSEQ multiplex PCR, while the TCRdb copy is restricted to in-frame clones and leaves out a portion. In the table there are about a million clones, around 74% of which are singletons. Sequencing was carried out using memory CD4+ T cells sorted from blood. Described subset: CD45RA-negative fraction. The receptors originated from a man between 18 and 35 years old in good health.

The genes are TRBV19 and TRBJ2-7; no definite D call. The CDR3 length is 12 residues. The germline V gene has CDR1 LNHDA and CDR2 SQIVND (reference sequence). Trimming left V 10 bases short and J 7 bases short, with 17 bases between. In DNA, the CDR3 is TGTGCCACTATGACTCGTTCTGGGGAGCAGTACTTC. Translation: CATMTRSGEQYF.

The chain combines TRBV9 with TRBJ1-5; D unresolved. CDR3 length equals 15 residues. V lost 0 bases, J lost 1 base, and 8 bases lay in between. Per germline, CDR1 SGDLS and CDR2 YYNGEE. The CDR3 DNA is TGTGCCAGCAGCGTAGGTCCCGAGAGCAATCAGCCCCAGCATTTT. Protein sequence: CASSVGPESNQPQHF.

This clone came up a few times. This rearrangement joins TRBV9 to TRBJ1-5, with D unclear. Germline assignment: CDR1 SGDLS and CDR2 YYNGEE. The CDR3 runs 15 residues. V was pared by 4 bases and J by 1 base, with 12 bases between. CDR3 amino acids: CASSLFPDSNQPQHF. The DNA for the CDR3 is TGTGCCAGCAGCCTTTTTCCTGACAGCAATCAGCCCCAGCATTTT.

The chain joins TRBV5-5 to TRBJ1-1; 11 nucleotides match TRBD1. The CDR3 runs to 15 residues. The junction had 4 bases not matched to a gene; V was cut back by 2 bases and J by 4 bases. Germline V CDR1 and CDR2: SGHKS, YYEKEE (reference sequence). The DNA of the CDR3 is TGTGCCAGCAGCTTAATGGGACAGGGGGTCACTGAAGCTTTCTTT. It codes for CASSLMGQGVTEAFF.

Regarding this clone: A much larger clone differs from this one at a single base, so this may be a read error. This rearrangement joins TRBV4-3 to TRBJ2-5; the match to TRBD1 covers 12 bases. V shed 3 bases, J shed 9 bases, and the junction held 14 bases outside the gene matches. CDR3 length: 17 residues. Germline V gene sequence: CDR1 LGHNA, CDR2 YSLEER. The CDR3: CASSHTWGDRGREAQYF. CDR3 DNA sequence: TGCGCCAGCAGCCACACATGGGGGGACAGGGGGCGGGAGGCCCAGTACTTC.

A word on this clone: Other DNA sequences in the same sample also yield this CDR3. The J gene is TRBJ1-3, the V gene TRBV9; 7 nucleotides line up with TRBD1. Unmatched junction bases numbered 3, after V lost 3 bases and J lost 0 bases. The CDR3 length is 15 residues. Germline CDR1 is SGDLS and CDR2 is YYNGEE. The DNA for the CDR3 is TGTGCCAGCAGCGACAGGGGCACCTCTGGAAACACCATATATTTT. It encodes CASSDRGTSGNTIYF.

Turning to this clone: The sample has other DNA sequences that encode this CDR3 too. The rearrangement links TRBV7-2 to TRBJ2-5, with 7 bases lining up with TRBD1. In germline, CDR1 is SGHTA, CDR2 FQGNSA. The CDR3 loop spans 13 amino acids. V lost 3 bases, J lost 4 bases, and 2 bases stayed unmatched. CDR3 protein: CASSFNRGETQYF. The CDR3 nucleotides read TGTGCCAGCAGCTTCAACAGGGGAGAGACCCAGTACTTC.

The genes are TRBV5-5 and TRBJ2-7; TRBD1 agrees at 7 bases. The CDR3 has 14 residues. Germline CDR1 is SGHKS and CDR2 is YYEKEE (reference sequence). V dropped 4 bases and J dropped 2; count of bases not matched to a gene: 6. As DNA, the CDR3 is TGTGCCAGCAGCCTGTCAGGGGGACCCTACGAGCAGTACTTC. Its protein product is CASSLSGGPYEQYF.